The rows below give T cell receptor beta chains drawn from one sample of a study of control samples from healthy donors and cancer patients. Generated by immunoSEQ multiplex PCR, the TCRdb table keeps only in-frame clones and is missing some. The data show about 120,000 clones, with around 93% seen just once and roughly 2.1% held by the top ten. The source material was blood. The receptors come from a woman in her forties or fifties in good health. Each CDR3 is given with its conserved first and last residue. D genes are given only for firm matches. Only part of the rows carry a size: once, few, many, or a class if the clone is expanded.

clone size: NA
D gene: NA
J gene: TRBJ1-2
V gene: TRBV7-9
CDR3 protein: CASSYNRVYGYTF
CDR3 DNA: TGTGCCAGCAGCTACAACAGAGTCTATGGCTACACCTTC

clone size: NA
D gene: NA
J gene: TRBJ1-3
V gene: TRBV6-1
CDR3 protein: CASSDRGGWIGNTIYF
CDR3 DNA: TGTGCCAGCAGTGACCGGGGGGGGTGGATTGGAAACACCATATATTTT

clone size: NA
D gene: NA
J gene: TRBJ2-1
V gene: TRBV6-6
CDR3 protein: CASSTRQNNEQFF
CDR3 DNA: TGTGCCAGCAGTACTAGACAGAACAATGAGCAGTTCTTC

clone size: NA
D gene: NA
J gene: TRBJ1-1
V gene: TRBV6-1
CDR3 protein: CASSEGWGGNTEAFF
CDR3 DNA: TGTGCCAGCAGTGAAGGTTGGGGGGGGAACACTGAAGCTTTCTTT

clone size: NA
D gene: NA
J gene: TRBJ1-2
V gene: TRBV19
CDR3 protein: CASSIDREWDGYTF
CDR3 DNA: TGTGCCAGTAGTATAGATCGGGAATGGGATGGCTACACCTTC

clone size: NA
D gene: NA
J gene: TRBJ1-5
V gene: TRBV2
CDR3 protein: CASSTGNSNQPQHF
CDR3 DNA: TGTGCCAGCTCGACAGGCAATAGCAATCAGCCCCAGCATTTT

clone size: NA
D gene: TRBD1
J gene: TRBJ1-2
V gene: TRBV10-3
CDR3 protein: CAVRQGNTEGYTF
CDR3 DNA: TGTGCCGTCAGACAGGGGAACACTGAAGGCTACACCTTC

clone size: NA
D gene: NA
J gene: TRBJ1-2
V gene: TRBV2
CDR3 protein: CARQELLLGGYTF
CDR3 DNA: TGTGCCAGACAGGAACTTCTATTAGGCGGCTACACCTTC

clone size: NA
D gene: NA
J gene: TRBJ1-4
V gene: TRBV19
CDR3 protein: CASSIWGRDAYREKLFF
CDR3 DNA: TGTGCCAGTAGTATCTGGGGCAGGGACGCCTATCGTGAAAAACTGTTTTTT

clone size: NA
D gene: TRBD2
J gene: TRBJ2-5
V gene: TRBV6-6
CDR3 protein: CASGTSGSWETQYF
CDR3 DNA: TGTGCCAGCGGAACTAGCGGGAGCTGGGAGACCCAGTACTTC

clone size: once
D gene: NA
J gene: TRBJ1-5
V gene: TRBV5-1
CDR3 protein: CASSASGRQPQHF
CDR3 DNA: TGCGCCAGCAGCGCATCAGGGAGGCAGCCCCAGCATTTT

clone size: NA
D gene: NA
J gene: TRBJ1-5
V gene: TRBV3-1/TRBV3-2
CDR3 protein: CASSQEDQPQHF
CDR3 DNA: TGTGCCAGCAGCCAAGAGGATCAGCCCCAGCATTTT

clone size: NA
D gene: NA
J gene: TRBJ2-5
V gene: TRBV28
CDR3 protein: CASSTTYKGSKETQYF
CDR3 DNA: TGTGCCAGCAGTACAACCTACAAGGGGAGTAAAGAGACCCAGTACTTC

clone size: NA
D gene: NA
J gene: TRBJ1-5
V gene: TRBV15
CDR3 protein: CATSRDPYDRQPQHF
CDR3 DNA: TGTGCCACCAGCAGAGACCCATACGATAGACAGCCCCAGCATTTT

clone size: NA
D gene: NA
J gene: TRBJ2-5
V gene: TRBV6-5
CDR3 protein: CASRRQGGETQYF
CDR3 DNA: TGTGCCAGCAGACGACAGGGAGGGGAGACCCAGTACTTC

clone size: NA
D gene: NA
J gene: TRBJ1-1
V gene: TRBV30
CDR3 protein: CAWTLGIMNTEAFF
CDR3 DNA: TGTGCCTGGACCCTAGGGATTATGAACACTGAAGCTTTCTTT

clone size: once
D gene: NA
J gene: TRBJ2-7
V gene: TRBV28
CDR3 protein: CASISGTYEQYF
CDR3 DNA: TGTGCCAGCATATCAGGGACCTACGAGCAGTACTTC

clone size: NA
D gene: TRBD1
J gene: TRBJ1-4
V gene: TRBV5-1
CDR3 protein: CASSLQGTNEKLFF
CDR3 DNA: TGCGCCAGCAGCCTACAGGGGACTAATGAAAAACTGTTTTTT

clone size: NA
D gene: NA
J gene: TRBJ1-2
V gene: TRBV6-1
CDR3 protein: CASSDRVYGYTF
CDR3 DNA: TGTGCCAGCAGTGACAGGGTGTACGGCTACACCTTC

clone size: NA
D gene: TRBD1
J gene: TRBJ1-1
V gene: TRBV7-8
CDR3 protein: CASSARQGARVSTEAFF
CDR3 DNA: TGTGCCAGCAGCGCCCGACAGGGGGCAAGAGTAAGCACTGAAGCTTTCTTT

clone size: NA
D gene: NA
J gene: TRBJ1-5
V gene: TRBV9
CDR3 protein: CASSVDPNQPQHF
CDR3 DNA: TGTGCCAGCAGCGTAGACCCGAATCAGCCCCAGCATTTT

clone size: NA
D gene: NA
J gene: TRBJ1-1
V gene: TRBV3-1/TRBV3-2
CDR3 protein: CASSRLPAQGTEAFF
CDR3 DNA: TGTGCCAGCAGCCGACTACCGGCCCAGGGGACTGAAGCTTTCTTT

clone size: NA
D gene: NA
J gene: TRBJ2-3
V gene: TRBV19
CDR3 protein: CASSMAPKTTQYF
CDR3 DNA: TGTGCCAGTAGTATGGCGCCAAAAACTACGCAGTATTTT

clone size: NA
D gene: TRBD2
J gene: TRBJ2-3
V gene: TRBV18
CDR3 protein: CASSRTSGGADTQYF
CDR3 DNA: TGTGCCAGCTCACGGACTAGCGGGGGGGCAGATACGCAGTATTTT

clone size: once
D gene: NA
J gene: TRBJ2-3
V gene: TRBV5-1
CDR3 protein: CASRSLAPGTDTQYF
CDR3 DNA: TGCGCCAGCAGGTCACTAGCTCCGGGGACAGATACGCAGTATTTT

clone size: few
D gene: NA
J gene: TRBJ1-1
V gene: TRBV28
CDR3 protein: CASSSTANTEAFF
CDR3 DNA: TGTGCCAGCAGCTCGACAGCGAACACTGAAGCTTTCTTT

clone size: NA
D gene: TRBD1
J gene: TRBJ2-1
V gene: TRBV4-1
CDR3 protein: CASSLQGGSLNEQFF
CDR3 DNA: TGCGCCAGCAGCCTACAGGGGGGATCTCTCAATGAGCAGTTCTTC

clone size: NA
D gene: NA
J gene: TRBJ2-1
V gene: TRBV7-9
CDR3 protein: CASSLVRAVVNEQFF
CDR3 DNA: TGTGCCAGCAGCTTAGTGAGGGCCGTAGTCAATGAGCAGTTCTTC

clone size: NA
D gene: NA
J gene: TRBJ1-5
V gene: TRBV9
CDR3 protein: CASSVAPGRPQHF
CDR3 DNA: TGTGCCAGCAGCGTAGCCCCAGGGCGGCCCCAGCATTTT

clone size: NA
D gene: NA
J gene: TRBJ1-5
V gene: TRBV18
CDR3 protein: CASSPSVWGSNQPQHF
CDR3 DNA: TGTGCCAGCTCTCCATCGGTCTGGGGGAGCAATCAGCCCCAGCATTTT

clone size: NA
D gene: NA
J gene: TRBJ1-4
V gene: TRBV14
CDR3 protein: CASSQDNRDNEKLFF
CDR3 DNA: TGTGCCAGCAGCCAAGATAACAGGGACAATGAAAAACTGTTTTTT

clone size: NA
D gene: NA
J gene: TRBJ1-2
V gene: TRBV7-8
CDR3 protein: CASSPRTLYGYTF
CDR3 DNA: TGTGCCAGCAGCCCACGGACACTCTATGGCTACACCTTC

clone size: NA
D gene: NA
J gene: TRBJ2-1
V gene: TRBV29-1
CDR3 protein: CSTLWPGRNEQFF
CDR3 DNA: TGCAGCACCCTGTGGCCGGGACGCAATGAGCAGTTCTTC

clone size: NA
D gene: NA
J gene: TRBJ2-3
V gene: TRBV28
CDR3 protein: CASSLPGSDTQYF
CDR3 DNA: TGTGCCAGCAGTTTGCCTGGATCGGATACGCAGTATTTT

clone size: NA
D gene: NA
J gene: TRBJ2-2
V gene: TRBV10-3
CDR3 protein: CAIKLPNTGELFF
CDR3 DNA: TGTGCCATCAAACTCCCCAACACCGGGGAGCTGTTTTTT

clone size: NA
D gene: TRBD2
J gene: TRBJ2-7
V gene: TRBV10-3
CDR3 protein: CAISETRLAGGDEQYF
CDR3 DNA: TGTGCCATCAGTGAGACCAGACTAGCGGGAGGGGACGAGCAGTACTTC

clone size: NA
D gene: NA
J gene: TRBJ2-2
V gene: TRBV28
CDR3 protein: CATSGTGELFF
CDR3 DNA: TGTGCCACCTCGGGCACCGGGGAGCTGTTTTTT

clone size: NA
D gene: NA
J gene: TRBJ1-6
V gene: TRBV6-1
CDR3 protein: CASSEVFGSGSSYNSPLHF
CDR3 DNA: TGTGCCAGCAGTGAAGTTTTCGGCTCGGGGAGCTCCTATAATTCACCCCTCCACTTT

clone size: NA
D gene: NA
J gene: TRBJ1-1
V gene: TRBV6-5
CDR3 protein: CASSRTAQEAFF
CDR3 DNA: TGTGCCAGCAGTCGGACTGCTCAGGAAGCTTTCTTT

clone size: NA
D gene: NA
J gene: TRBJ2-1
V gene: TRBV5-1
CDR3 protein: CASSLRGPADNEQFF
CDR3 DNA: TGCGCCAGCAGCTTGAGAGGACCCGCTGACAATGAGCAGTTCTTC

clone size: NA
D gene: NA
J gene: TRBJ2-1
V gene: TRBV19
CDR3 protein: CASQSSYNEQFF
CDR3 DNA: TGTGCCAGTCAGAGCTCCTACAATGAGCAGTTCTTC

clone size: once
D gene: NA
J gene: TRBJ2-5
V gene: TRBV5-1
CDR3 protein: CASSLGGAGSQETQYF
CDR3 DNA: TGCGCCAGCAGCCTAGGGGGAGCGGGAAGCCAAGAGACCCAGTACTTC

clone size: NA
D gene: NA
J gene: TRBJ1-6
V gene: TRBV10-3
CDR3 protein: CAISGGNNSPLHF
CDR3 DNA: TGTGCCATCAGTGGGGGGAACAATTCACCCCTCCACTTT

clone size: NA
D gene: NA
J gene: TRBJ2-1
V gene: TRBV10-3
CDR3 protein: CATSSGEAYNEQFF
CDR3 DNA: TGTGCCACCAGTTCGGGAGAGGCATACAATGAGCAGTTCTTC

clone size: NA
D gene: NA
J gene: TRBJ2-7
V gene: TRBV4-1
CDR3 protein: CASSPEMESISEQYF
CDR3 DNA: TGCGCCAGCAGCCCTGAAATGGAGTCAATTTCGGAGCAGTACTTC